Sequencing of this TCR beta chain was carried out in a study of blood T cell repertoires in COVID-19 (dated by TCRdb to about 2020). Turning to the overall study: The collaborator samples originated in the United States, Italy and Spain and spanned the acute and convalescent phases of COVID-19. The prospective study material was composed of cDNA or gDNA derived from T cells, B-cell-depleted T cells, or PBMCs. Subjects who had been exposed to COVID-19, were actively infected with it, or had recovered from it provided the deeply sampled blood TCRbeta repertoires that made up the dataset. The repertoires were made available in a free public database intended to serve as a resource for research on the immune response to SARS-CoV-2. The samples were drawn from the first 160 participants of the ongoing ImmuneRACE study and from more than 1,000 subjects provided by 6 global collaborators. The sample metadata nearly always contained a de-identified subject ID, COVID-19 status, age in years and sex. Where HLA class I and class II types were available, the types were taken from metadata supplied by the sample provider, not from assay-based typing.

CDR1 and CDR2 were assigned from the germline V gene (reference sequence) as LNHDA and SQIVND. V gives up 5 bases and J gives up 2 bases, and the segment between their germline ends measures 9 bases. The CDR3 contains 13 residues, cysteine and phenylalanine counted. The entry retains the CDR3 DNA only, 39 bases that are in frame from base 1. About this clone itself: Its specific antigen is unknown. No much larger clone exists at a distance of one base, and base qualities are not known.

TCRbeta CDR3 regions were amplified from genomic DNA by means of the immunoSEQ Assay, a bias-controlled multiplex PCR. For the original study's pipeline: The number of nucleated cells in each sample was estimated by amplification of reference gene primers within the assay. Sequence reads were collapsed and filtered to measure the absolute abundance of every unique TCRbeta CDR3 rearrangement. For each sample, productive Simpson clonality was calculated as the square root of Simpson's diversity index across productive rearrangements. TCRdb mirrors the immuneACCESS table, restricted to in-frame sequences. Some clones are absent from its copies; in checked studies, under half trace to an unresolved V gene, and the reason for the others is unknown. V and J calls and clone size are copied from that table; D and trimming were computed from the DNA. The sample yields roughly 220,000 clones; 80% to 85% were counted once. Jointly, the top ten make up approximately 6.2% of the sample.

In the prospective study, participants were roughly 18 to 89 years old, resided in around 25 geographic areas of the United States, and were enrolled through a virtual design. Cohort assignment in the prospective study relied on participant-reported clinical history from a screening survey and a study questionnaire. ImmuneRACE Cohort 3 recovered participants were defined by two consecutive negative NP/OP PCR tests, healthcare professional clearance, or symptom resolution. In the prospective study, mobile phlebotomists collected whole blood, serum and a nasopharyngeal or oropharyngeal swab from each participant. Prospective study participants could optionally give additional blood draws and questionnaires over an approximately two-month period. Before DNA extraction, blood samples from the prospective study were shipped at room temperature or frozen. The paper as a whole reports these results and caveats: The quantity of clinical and demographic metadata differed by source and by participant and was supplied without curation.

The source of this sequence is a woman aged 40 to 50 who had recovered from COVID-19. The chain was built from TRBV19 and TRBJ2-5; the D gene is perhaps TRBD1, from 6 matching bases. The source material was PBMCs or T cells enriched from blood (not recorded which). The CDR3 region reads CASSGTTQETQYF. The bases are TGTGCCAGTAGTGGGACAACTCAAGAGACCCAGTACTTC.